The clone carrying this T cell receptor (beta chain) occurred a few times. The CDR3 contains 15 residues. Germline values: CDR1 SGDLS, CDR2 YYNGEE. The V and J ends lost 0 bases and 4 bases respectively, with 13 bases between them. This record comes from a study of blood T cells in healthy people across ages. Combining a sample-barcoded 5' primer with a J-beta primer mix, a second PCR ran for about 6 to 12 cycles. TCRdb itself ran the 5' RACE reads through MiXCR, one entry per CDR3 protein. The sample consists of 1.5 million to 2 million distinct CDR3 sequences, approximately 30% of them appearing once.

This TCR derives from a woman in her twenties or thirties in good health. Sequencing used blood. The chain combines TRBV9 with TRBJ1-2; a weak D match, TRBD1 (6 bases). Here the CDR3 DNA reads TGTGCCAGCAGCGTAGAGGGGGGGCTTGGCTATGGCTACACCTTC. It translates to CASSVEGGLGYGYTF. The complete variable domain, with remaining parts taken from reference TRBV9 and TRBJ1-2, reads DSGVTQTPKHLITATGQRVTLRCSPRSGDLSVYWYQQSLDQGLQFLIQYYNGEERAKGNILERFSAQQFPDLHSELNLSSLELGDSALYFCASSVEGGLGYGYTFGSGTRLTVV.